Ten or more counts support the clone carrying this T cell receptor (beta chain). The antigen remains undetermined. The data were obtained in a study of Graves' ophthalmopathy and Graves' hyperthyroidism. Study-wide findings and caveats: A classifier, a 13-signature model, separated ophthalmopathy from stable hyperthyroidism with approximately 88% sensitivity and about 81% specificity.

This CDR3 has 13 residues. V was clipped by 7 bases and J by 5 bases, with 8 bases between them. In germline, CDR1 is KGHDR, CDR2 SFDVKD. For repertoire sequencing, the TCR beta CDR3 regions were amplified from RNA transcripts. After a first-round RT-PCR with HTBI primers, a second-round multiplex PCR was run. TCRdb called the multiplex PCR reads again in MiXCR, with one record for every CDR3 protein. The sample lists approximately 1.2 million distinct CDR3 sequences; 35% to 40% were seen once. The clonotype originates from an adult man with Graves' hyperthyroidism. The sample consisted of peripheral blood or thyroid tissue (not recorded which). The rearrangement uses TRBV24-1 and TRBJ1-6; the D is unclear. CDR3 protein: CATSRNHNSPLHF. The CDR3 DNA is TGTGCCACCAGCCGTAACCATAATTCACCCCTCCACTTT.